Following are 12 T cell receptor beta chains from one sample sequenced in a study of blood T cell repertoires in COVID-19. Here immunoSEQ multiplex PCR was the method, and the copy in TCRdb shows in-frame clones only, minus some. The repertoire holds 35,000 to 50,000 clones, with more than 70% as singletons. Sequences were obtained from peripheral blood. Receptor source: a woman older than 75 with acute or convalescent COVID-19.

This clone was observed a handful of times. The chain is built from TRBV10-3 and TRBJ2-7; TRBD2 aligns across 7 bases. There are 14 residues in the CDR3. The V gene's germline CDR1 is ENHRY and CDR2 SYGVKD. J lost 0 bases, V lost 10 bases, and 9 bases had no gene match. The DNA for the CDR3 is TGTGCCACTGATGGGGGGGTCAACTCCTACGAGCAGTACTTC. Its translation: CATDGGVNSYEQYF.

The rearrangement links TRBV11-1 to TRBJ1-1; 11 positions match TRBD1. Germline loops: CDR1 SGHAT, CDR2 FQDESV (reference sequence). V trimming: 5 bases; J trimming: 0 bases; junction bases outside the gene matches: 5. This CDR3 contains 16 residues. CDR3 coding DNA: TGTGCCAGCAGCACCGGGACAGGGGGGGTGAACACTGAAGCTTTCTTT. As protein: CASSTGTGGVNTEAFF. The full variable domain, completed using reference TRBV11-1 and TRBJ1-1, is EAEVAQSPRYKITEKSQAVAFWCDPISGHATLYWYRQILGQGPELLVQFQDESVVDDSQLPKDRFSAERLKGVDSTLKIQPAELGDSAMYLCASSTGTGGVNTEAFFGQGTRLTVV.

V and J are TRBV19 and TRBJ2-7, with D possibly TRBD1 on 5 matching bases. Germline loops: CDR1 LNHDA, CDR2 SQIVND (reference sequence). This CDR3 contains 14 residues. With 3 bases removed from V and 4 bases from J, the gap between germline ends came to 13 bases. CDR3 sequence reads: CASSMQGIPYEQYF. Written as DNA, the CDR3 is TGTGCCAGTAGTATGCAGGGTATACCTTACGAGCAGTACTTC.

V gene TRBV11-3 combines with J gene TRBJ2-1; the match to TRBD2 covers 7 bases. Germline CDR1 is SGHNT and CDR2 is YENEEA. The CDR3 covers 16 residues. V dropped 0 bases and J dropped 9; count of bases not matched to a gene: 11. CDR3 coding DNA: TGTGCCAGCAGCTTAGATCCAGCGGGGCAGCGCAGTGAGCAGTTCTTC. It translates to CASSLDPAGQRSEQFF.

V usage is TRBV18 and J usage is TRBJ1-2, with a tentative D call TRBD1 (5 bases). Germline CDR1 reads KGHSH; CDR2 reads LQKENI. Trimming cost V 3 bases and J 5 bases, with 19 bases left between them. There are 16 residues in the CDR3. The CDR3 sequence: CASSPTRGGGDYGYTF. The CDR3 DNA is TGTGCCAGCTCACCCACACGAGGCGGGGGAGATTATGGCTACACCTTC.

The chain joins TRBV19 to TRBJ1-5; the D gene is possibly TRBD1 (5 bases). The length of the CDR3 is 14 residues. V lost 6 bases, J lost 7 bases, and 16 bases lay in between. Germline V CDR1 and CDR2: LNHDA, SQIVND (reference sequence). The CDR3: CASRAAGEGQPQHF. The CDR3 region has the DNA TGTGCCAGTAGGGCTGCGGGGGAAGGGCAGCCCCAGCATTTT.

CDR3 region: CASARGYPSGGAHEQYF. As DNA, the CDR3 is TGTGCCTCGGCCCGGGGTTATCCTAGCGGGGGGGCCCACGAGCAGTACTTC. This sequence joins TRBV7-3 and TRBJ2-7; the match to TRBD2 covers 12 bases. V lost 11 bases and J lost 5; bases outside the gene matches: 19. The CDR3 consists of 17 residues. CDR1 is SGHTA and CDR2 is FQGTGA in the germline V gene.

This clone has only a few counts. V usage is TRBV6-5 and J usage is TRBJ2-5; TRBD1 agrees at 8 bases. This CDR3 is built from 15 residues. CDR1 MNHEY and CDR2 SVGAGI come from the germline V gene. V lost 8 bases to trimming and J lost 5 bases; unmatched junction nucleotides: 13. In DNA form, the CDR3 reads TGTGCCAGCTCGCTTAACTCAGGGGGCTCGGAGACCCAGTACTTC. Translating gives CASSLNSGGSETQYF.

The gene calls are TRBV11-2 and TRBJ2-1; D ambiguous. From germline, CDR1 is SGHAT and CDR2 FQNNGV. V lost 5 bases to trimming and J lost 8 bases, with 10 bases between them. CDR3 size: 12 residues. CDR3: CASSQVTYEQFF. In DNA form, the CDR3 reads TGTGCCAGCAGCCAAGTTACTTATGAGCAGTTCTTC.

CDR3 in amino acids: CASRQGAYEQYF. CDR3 DNA: TGTGCCAGCAGACAGGGTGCCTACGAGCAGTACTTC. The chain uses TRBV6-5 and TRBJ2-7; weak D call: TRBD1 (6 bases). CDR3 size: 12 residues. Per germline, CDR1 MNHEY and CDR2 SVGAGI. V gave up 6 bases and J gave up 2 bases, with 8 bases separating them.

The chain uses TRBV5-5 and TRBJ1-2, with 9 bases fitting TRBD1. The CDR3 loop spans 13 amino acids. V shed 4 bases, J shed 4 bases, and the junction held 2 bases outside the gene matches. Looked up from germline, CDR1 is SGHKS and CDR2 is YYEKEE (reference sequence). As DNA, the CDR3 is TGTGCCAGCAGCCGGACAGGGGTCTATGGCTACACCTTC. Its translation: CASSRTGVYGYTF.

V gene TRBV5-6 combines with J gene TRBJ1-1; a weak D match, TRBD1 (5 bases). V lost 4 bases, J lost 2 bases, and 18 bases lay in between. Looked up from germline, CDR1 is SGHDT and CDR2 is YYEEEE. This CDR3 spans 16 amino acids. The CDR3 region has the DNA TGTGCCAGCAGCCCCTTGGTAGGCCAGGGAAACACTGAAGCTTTCTTT. Translating it yields CASSPLVGQGNTEAFF.